This T cell receptor (beta chain) emerged from a study of blood T cell dynamics during melanoma immunotherapy. Stated time point: week 3, after first cycle of checkpoint inhibitor. This clone showed up just once. CDR1 is KGHSH, CDR2 LQKENI, per germline. The V end lost 5 bases, the J end lost 8 bases, and 15 bases lay between the germline ends. CDR3 length: 13 amino acids. Measured with immunoSEQ multiplex PCR; TCRdb has only the in-frame clones, and not every one. The sample carries about 7,000 clones, roughly 84% recorded once. The chain employs TRBV18 and TRBJ1-2, with D maybe TRBD1 (5 bases). Sequencing was performed on blood, taken from a patient treated with checkpoint blockade. The sequence derives from a human donor with melanoma. Some clones in this sample may be carry-over from other donors' samples. The CDR3 nucleotides are TGTGCCAGCTCAAGGGGCGCTGAGGGGGGCTACACCTTC. Translation: CASSRGAEGGYTF.